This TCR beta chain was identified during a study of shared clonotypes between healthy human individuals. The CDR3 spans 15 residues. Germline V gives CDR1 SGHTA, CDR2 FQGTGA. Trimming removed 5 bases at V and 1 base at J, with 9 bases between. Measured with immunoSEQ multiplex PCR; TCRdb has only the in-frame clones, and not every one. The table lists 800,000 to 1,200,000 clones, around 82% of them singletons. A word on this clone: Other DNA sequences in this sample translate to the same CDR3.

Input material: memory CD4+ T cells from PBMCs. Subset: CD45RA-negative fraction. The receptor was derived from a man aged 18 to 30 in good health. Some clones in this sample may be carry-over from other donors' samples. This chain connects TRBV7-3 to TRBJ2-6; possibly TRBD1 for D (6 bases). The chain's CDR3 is CASSLGGSGANVLTF. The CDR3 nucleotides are TGTGCCAGCAGCCTAGGGGGTTCTGGGGCCAACGTCCTGACTTTC.